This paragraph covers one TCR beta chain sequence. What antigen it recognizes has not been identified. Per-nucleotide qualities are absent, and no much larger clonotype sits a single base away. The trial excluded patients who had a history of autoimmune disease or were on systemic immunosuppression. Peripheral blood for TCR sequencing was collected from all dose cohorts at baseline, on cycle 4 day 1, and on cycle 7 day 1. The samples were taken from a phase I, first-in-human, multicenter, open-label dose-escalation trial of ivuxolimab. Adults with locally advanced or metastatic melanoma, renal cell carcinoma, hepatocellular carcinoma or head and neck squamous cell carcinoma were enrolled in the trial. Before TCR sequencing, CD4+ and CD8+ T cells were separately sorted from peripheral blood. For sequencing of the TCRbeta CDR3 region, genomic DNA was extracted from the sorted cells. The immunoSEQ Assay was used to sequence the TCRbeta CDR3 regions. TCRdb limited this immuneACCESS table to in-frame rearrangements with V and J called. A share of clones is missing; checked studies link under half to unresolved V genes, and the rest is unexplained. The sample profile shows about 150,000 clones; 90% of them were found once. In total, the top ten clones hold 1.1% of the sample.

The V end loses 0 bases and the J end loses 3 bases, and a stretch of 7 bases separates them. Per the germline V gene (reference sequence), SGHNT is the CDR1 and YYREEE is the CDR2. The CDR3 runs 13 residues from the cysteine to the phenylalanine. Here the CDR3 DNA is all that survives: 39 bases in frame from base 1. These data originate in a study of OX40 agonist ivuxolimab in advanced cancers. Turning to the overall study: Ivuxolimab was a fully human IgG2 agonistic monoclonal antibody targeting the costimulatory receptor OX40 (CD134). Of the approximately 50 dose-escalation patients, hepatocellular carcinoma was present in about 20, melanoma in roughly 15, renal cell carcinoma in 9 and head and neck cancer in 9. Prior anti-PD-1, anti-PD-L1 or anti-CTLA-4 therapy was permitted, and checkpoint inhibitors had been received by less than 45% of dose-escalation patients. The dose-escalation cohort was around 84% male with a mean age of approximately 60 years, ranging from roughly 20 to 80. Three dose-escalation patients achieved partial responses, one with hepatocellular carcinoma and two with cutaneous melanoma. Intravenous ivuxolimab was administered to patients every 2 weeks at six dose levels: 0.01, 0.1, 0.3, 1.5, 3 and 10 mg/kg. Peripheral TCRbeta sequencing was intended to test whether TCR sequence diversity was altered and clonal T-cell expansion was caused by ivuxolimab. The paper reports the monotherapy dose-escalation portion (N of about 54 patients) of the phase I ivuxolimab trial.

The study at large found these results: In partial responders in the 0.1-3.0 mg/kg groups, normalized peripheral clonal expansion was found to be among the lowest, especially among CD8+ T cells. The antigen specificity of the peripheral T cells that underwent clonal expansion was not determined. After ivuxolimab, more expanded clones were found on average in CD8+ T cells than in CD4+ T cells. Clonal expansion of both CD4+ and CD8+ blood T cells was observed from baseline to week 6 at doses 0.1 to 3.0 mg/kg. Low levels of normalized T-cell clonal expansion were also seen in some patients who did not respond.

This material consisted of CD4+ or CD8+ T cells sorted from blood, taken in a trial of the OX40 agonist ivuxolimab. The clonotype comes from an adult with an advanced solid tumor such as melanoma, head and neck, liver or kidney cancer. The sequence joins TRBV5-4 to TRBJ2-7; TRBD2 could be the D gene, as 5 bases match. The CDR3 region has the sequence CASSLDGDYEQYF. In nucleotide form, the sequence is TGTGCCAGCAGCTTGGACGGGGACTACGAGCAGTACTTC.